Below are 18 T cell receptor beta chains sequenced from a single sample in a study of cytomegalovirus exposure and HLA in healthy donors. PCR employed 60 Vbeta and 13 Jbeta primers. This table comes from immunoSEQ multiplex PCR, and its TCRdb copy is limited to in-frame clones, with some not included. The sample has approximately 130,000 clones; less than 10% are singletons. The sample consisted of PBMCs. These receptors came from a woman in her thirties or forties in good health and CMV-seropositive.

This clone was seen more than once but under ten times. The chain has TRBV30 and TRBJ1-6, with D possibly being TRBD1 (6 bases). The CDR3 sequence is 13 residues long. Germline assignment: CDR1 GTSNPN and CDR2 SVGIG (reference sequence). Trimming stripped 8 bases from V and 7 bases from J, with 15 bases between. CDR3 loop: CARRGGGNSPLHF. The CDR3 coding sequence is TGTGCCCGAAGGGGGGGTGGGAATTCACCCCTCCACTTT. Variable domain in full (rest from reference TRBV30 and TRBJ1-6): SQTIHQWPATLVQPVGSPLSLECTVEGTSNPNLYWYRQAAGRGLQLLFYSVGIGQISSEVPQNLSASRPQDRQFILSSKKLLLSDSGFYLCARRGGGNSPLHFGNGTRLTVT.

The sample holds a few counts of this clone. The chain joins TRBV9 to TRBJ1-4, with TRBD1 matching 7 bases. Germline trimming cut 3 bases from V and 7 bases from J; bases unmatched to any gene: 15. The germline gives CDR1 SGDLS, CDR2 YYNGEE. The CDR3 sequence is 17 residues long. The CDR3 nucleotides are TGTGCCAGCAGCGCCCAAATCGACAGGGATCGCGGTGAAAAACTGTTTTTT. It is translated as CASSAQIDRDRGEKLFF.

V usage is TRBV27 and J usage is TRBJ2-2; 7 bases are a match to TRBD1. Losses at the gene ends were 6 bases for V and 3 bases for J; bases not matched to a gene: 7. This CDR3 has 15 residues. The germline V gene encodes CDR1 MNHEY and CDR2 SMNVEV (reference sequence). The CDR3 loop reads CASSLGTVHTGELFF. DNA of the CDR3: TGTGCCAGCAGCCTGGGGACAGTACACACCGGGGAGCTGTTTTTT.

This clone appeared a few times. The rearrangement links TRBV7-8 to TRBJ1-6; 8 positions match TRBD1. This CDR3 contains 15 residues. V gave up 5 bases and J gave up 3 bases; unmatched junction bases: 3. CDR1 is SGHVS, CDR2 FQNEAQ, per germline. The CDR3 bases are TGTGCCAGCAGCCCGGGACAGGACTATAATTCACCCCTCCACTTT. Translated, it gives CASSPGQDYNSPLHF.

A few counts support this clone. The gene calls are TRBV2 and TRBJ2-1; 8 bases fit TRBD1. In germline, CDR1 is SNHLY, CDR2 FYNNEI. This CDR3 comprises 14 residues. V was pared by 6 bases and J by 10 bases, with 11 bases of the junction left unmatched. This CDR3 reads CASSGTGKQWEQFF. The CDR3 DNA reads as TGTGCCAGCAGCGGGACAGGCAAGCAATGGGAGCAGTTCTTC.

The gene calls are TRBV11-2 and TRBJ2-1, with 8 bases lining up with TRBD1. Germline V lookup: CDR1 SGHAT, CDR2 FQNNGV. This CDR3 region has 14 residues. V lost 4 bases, J lost 7 bases, and 6 bases stayed unmatched. CDR3 bases: TGTGCCAGCAGCTCAGGACAGGGTAGGAATGAGCAGTTCTTC. As protein: CASSSGQGRNEQFF.

The chain has TRBV19 and TRBJ1-5, with D perhaps TRBD1 (5 bases). The CDR3 is 13 amino acids. CDR1 is LNHDA and CDR2 is SQIVND in the germline V gene (reference sequence). Trimming left V 4 bases short and J 4 bases short, with 8 bases between. The CDR3 DNA reads as TGTGCCAGTAGTAACGGGGGTAATCAGCCCCAGCATTTT. Encoded protein: CASSNGGNQPQHF.

The chain combines TRBV6-1 with TRBJ1-1; a possible D gene is TRBD1 (6 bases). Germline-derived CDR1 and CDR2 are MNHNS and SASEGT. This CDR3 comprises 13 residues. V gave up 6 bases and J gave up 6 bases, with 14 bases separating them. The CDR3 reads CASRYRERPEAFF. In DNA, the CDR3 is TGTGCCAGCAGATACAGGGAAAGGCCTGAAGCTTTCTTT.

The rearrangement links TRBV4-1 to TRBJ1-1; the match to TRBD1 covers 7 bases. V shed 0 bases, J shed 5 bases, and the junction held 6 bases outside the gene matches. Germline V gene data show CDR1 as MGHRA and CDR2 as YSYEKL. CDR3 length: 15 residues. CDR3 coding DNA: TGCGCCAGCAGCCAAGATCGGAGGGGGCGGACTGAAGCTTTCTTT. It specifies CASSQDRRGRTEAFF.

This clone has just a few counts. The chain employs TRBV11-2 and TRBJ2-1, with a possible D match to TRBD2 (6 bases). V was clipped by 5 bases and J by 8 bases, with 22 bases between them. The CDR3 runs 16 residues. Germline V CDR1 and CDR2: SGHAT, FQNNGV. CDR3 nucleotide sequence: TGTGCCAGCAGCGGCCCGGGGAGGCCGGTTTCCTATGAGCAGTTCTTC. This codes for CASSGPGRPVSYEQFF.

J is TRBJ2-2 and V is TRBV4-1, with a possible D match to TRBD1 (6 bases). Trimming removed 3 bases at V and 2 bases at J, with 25 bases between. CDR3 length equals 20 residues. Germline CDR1 is MGHRA and CDR2 is YSYEKL. For the CDR3, the DNA is TGCGCCAGCAGCCACCCAACAGGGACCCATCGCTATAGCAACACCGGGGAGCTGTTTTTT. Translated, it gives CASSHPTGTHRYSNTGELFF.

The chain couples TRBV27 to TRBJ2-4, with 12 bases that match TRBD2. Trimming removed 3 bases from V and 0 bases from J; junction bases left unmatched: 6. CDR3 length: 18 amino acids. Germline V gene lookup returns CDR1 MNHEY and CDR2 SMNVEV (reference sequence). For the CDR3, the DNA is TGTGCCAGCAGTTTCTCTCTAGCGGGGGGGCTAGCCAAAAACATTCAGTACTTC. This sequence encodes CASSFSLAGGLAKNIQYF.

The chain employs TRBV29-1 and TRBJ2-3, with a weak D call TRBD2 (6 bases). Trimming pared 6 bases from V and 0 bases from J, leaving 16 bases between. The germline CDR1 and CDR2 sequences are SQVTM and ANQGSEA. The CDR3 has 15 residues. The CDR3 sequence is CSVRRASASTDTQYF. The CDR3 nucleotides read TGCAGCGTCCGCAGGGCTAGCGCGAGCACAGATACGCAGTATTTT.

The gene calls are TRBV2 and TRBJ1-1; unclear D gene. Looked up from germline, CDR1 is SNHLY and CDR2 is FYNNEI. The germline V and J ends were trimmed by 3 bases and 6 bases, with 5 bases remaining between them. The CDR3 spans 11 residues. CDR3 protein: CASSDAAEAFF. In DNA, the CDR3 is TGTGCCAGCAGTGATGCGGCTGAAGCTTTCTTT.

This chain links TRBV5-1 with TRBJ1-1, with 10 bases identical to TRBD1. Per germline, CDR1 SGHRS and CDR2 YFSETQ. This CDR3 is built from 14 residues. The J segment lost 0 bases and the V segment lost 5 bases, leaving 1 base of the junction unmatched. DNA for the CDR3: TGCGCCAGCAGGGACAGGGGGTTGAACACTGAAGCTTTCTTT. This sequence encodes CASRDRGLNTEAFF.

This clone was counted only a few times. The CDR3 end shows no conserved phenylalanine or tryptophan, and so a read error is likely. The DNA is omitted, as the CDR3 cannot be located on it reliably, and the CDR3 follows TCRdb's listing. The V and J genes are TRBV21-1 and TRBJ1-2; whether TRBD1, the table's D call, matches the DNA was not checked. TRBV21-1 is listed as a pseudogene. The CDR3 region is 14 residues in length, termini included. CDR3 sequence reads: CARDRGVINYGYTL.

In this sample, this clone turned up a few times. This rearrangement joins TRBV2 to TRBJ2-3; TRBD1 might be the D (6 bases). The CDR3 runs to 15 residues. Per the germline V gene, CDR1 is SNHLY and CDR2 is FYNNEI. Trimming left V 6 bases short and J 2 bases short, with 15 bases between. CDR3 in amino acids: CASRLPGQNTDTQYF. The DNA for the CDR3 is TGTGCCAGCAGACTACCGGGACAAAACACAGATACGCAGTATTTT.

The CDR3 DNA sequence: TGCGCCAGCAGCGGGCGGGGGGGATTATACGAGCAGTACTTC. It encodes CASSGRGGLYEQYF. J is TRBJ2-7 and V is TRBV5-1, with 9 positions matching TRBD2. J lost 4 bases, V lost 4 bases, and 6 bases had no gene match. The CDR3 loop spans 14 amino acids. The germline CDR1 and CDR2 sequences are SGHRS and YFSETQ.